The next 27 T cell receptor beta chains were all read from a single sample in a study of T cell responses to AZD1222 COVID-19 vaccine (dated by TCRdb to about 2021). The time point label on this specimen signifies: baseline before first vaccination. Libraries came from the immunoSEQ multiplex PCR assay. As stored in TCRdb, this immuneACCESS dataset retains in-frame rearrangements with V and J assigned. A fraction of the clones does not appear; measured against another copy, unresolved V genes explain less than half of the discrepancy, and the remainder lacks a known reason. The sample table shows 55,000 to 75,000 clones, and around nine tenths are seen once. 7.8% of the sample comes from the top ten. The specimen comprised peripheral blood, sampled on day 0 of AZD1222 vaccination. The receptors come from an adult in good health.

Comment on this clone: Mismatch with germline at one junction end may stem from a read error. The CDR3 nucleotides are TGTGCCACCAGCTCCGGGGGATCGTGGTACGAGCAGTACTTC. Amino acid sequence: CATSSGGSWYEQYF. V usage is TRBV7-9 and J usage is TRBJ2-7; D perhaps matches TRBD2 (6 bases). The length of the CDR3 is 14 residues. Germline V gene data show CDR1 as SEHNR and CDR2 as FQNEAQ (reference sequence).

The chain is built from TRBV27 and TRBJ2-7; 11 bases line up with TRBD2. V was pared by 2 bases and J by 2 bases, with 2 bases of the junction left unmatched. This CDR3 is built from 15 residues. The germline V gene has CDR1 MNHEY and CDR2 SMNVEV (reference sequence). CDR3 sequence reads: CASSLMGLAAYEQYF. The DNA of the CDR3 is TGTGCCAGCAGTTTAATGGGACTAGCGGCCTACGAGCAGTACTTC.

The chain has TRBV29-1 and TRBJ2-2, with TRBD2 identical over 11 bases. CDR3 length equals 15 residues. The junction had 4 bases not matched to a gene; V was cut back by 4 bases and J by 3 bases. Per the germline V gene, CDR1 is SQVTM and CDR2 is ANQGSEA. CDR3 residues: CSVVLAGDHTGELFF. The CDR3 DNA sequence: TGCAGCGTTGTACTAGCGGGAGATCACACCGGGGAGCTGTTTTTT.

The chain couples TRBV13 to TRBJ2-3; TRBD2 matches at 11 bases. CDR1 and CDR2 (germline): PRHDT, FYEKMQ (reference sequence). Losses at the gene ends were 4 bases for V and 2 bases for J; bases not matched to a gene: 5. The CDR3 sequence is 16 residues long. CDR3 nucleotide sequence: TGTGCCAGCAGCTCCCGACTAGCGGGACCCACAGATACGCAGTATTTT. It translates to CASSSRLAGPTDTQYF.

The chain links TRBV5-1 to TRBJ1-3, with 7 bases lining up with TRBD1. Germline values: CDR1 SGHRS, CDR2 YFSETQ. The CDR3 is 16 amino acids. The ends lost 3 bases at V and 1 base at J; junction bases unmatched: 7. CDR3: CASSSRTGLSGNTIYF. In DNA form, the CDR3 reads TGCGCCAGCAGCTCCCGGACAGGTTTGTCTGGAAACACCATATATTTT.

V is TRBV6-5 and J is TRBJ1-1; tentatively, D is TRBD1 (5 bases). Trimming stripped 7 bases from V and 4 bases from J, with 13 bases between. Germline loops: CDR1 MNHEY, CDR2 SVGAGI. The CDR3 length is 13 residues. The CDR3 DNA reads TGTGCCAGCAACCTGGGACTAATCACTGAAGCTTTCTTT. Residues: CASNLGLITEAFF.

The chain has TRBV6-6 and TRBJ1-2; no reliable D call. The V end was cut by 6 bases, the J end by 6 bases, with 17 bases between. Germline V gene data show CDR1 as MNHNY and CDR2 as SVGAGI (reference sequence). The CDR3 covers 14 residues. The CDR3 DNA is TGTGCCAGCAGCGCCGGACCCGCAAGGGATGGCTACACCTTC. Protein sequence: CASSAGPARDGYTF.

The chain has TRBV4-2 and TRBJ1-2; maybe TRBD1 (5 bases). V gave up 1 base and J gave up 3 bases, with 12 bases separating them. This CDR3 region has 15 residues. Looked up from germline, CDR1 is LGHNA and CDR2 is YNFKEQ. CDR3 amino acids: CASSQGKGSYYGYTF. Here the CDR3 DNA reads TGTGCCAGCAGCCAAGGGAAGGGGTCTTACTATGGCTACACCTTC.

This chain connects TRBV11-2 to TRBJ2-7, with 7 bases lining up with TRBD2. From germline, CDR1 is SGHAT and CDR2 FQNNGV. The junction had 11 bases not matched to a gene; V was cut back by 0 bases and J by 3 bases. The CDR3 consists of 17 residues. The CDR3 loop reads CASSLDLGPASGYEQYF. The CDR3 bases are TGTGCCAGCAGCTTAGATTTGGGACCGGCTAGCGGCTACGAGCAGTACTTC. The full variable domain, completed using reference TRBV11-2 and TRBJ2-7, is EAGVAQSPRYKIIEKRQSVAFWCNPISGHATLYWYQQILGQGPKLLIQFQNNGVVDDSQLPKDRFSAERLKGVDSTLKIQPAKLEDSAVYLCASSLDLGPASGYEQYFGPGTRLTVT.

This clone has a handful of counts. CDR3 region: CAISSTSGDYEQYF. CDR3 bases: TGTGCCATCAGTTCGACTAGCGGTGACTACGAGCAGTACTTC. The rearrangement uses TRBV10-3 and TRBJ2-7; 9 positions agree with TRBD2. The germline CDR1 and CDR2 sequences are ENHRY and SYGVKD. The CDR3 contains 14 residues. The ends lost 5 bases at V and 3 bases at J; junction bases unmatched: 5.

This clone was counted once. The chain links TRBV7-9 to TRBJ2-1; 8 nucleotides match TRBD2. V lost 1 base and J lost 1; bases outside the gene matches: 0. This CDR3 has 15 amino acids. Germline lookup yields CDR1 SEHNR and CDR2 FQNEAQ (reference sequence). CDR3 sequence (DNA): TGTGCCAGCAGCTTAGTAGCGGGATCCTACAATGAGCAGTTCTTC. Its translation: CASSLVAGSYNEQFF.

CDR3 coding DNA: TGTGCCAGCAGTCTGACAGAAAGGACTGAAGCTTTCTTT. Protein: CASSLTERTEAFF. This chain connects TRBV28 to TRBJ1-1, with D possibly being TRBD1 (5 bases). Germline CDR1 reads MDHEN; CDR2 reads SYDVKM. V was cut by 5 bases and J by 5 bases, with 12 bases left in between. This CDR3 is 13 amino acids long.

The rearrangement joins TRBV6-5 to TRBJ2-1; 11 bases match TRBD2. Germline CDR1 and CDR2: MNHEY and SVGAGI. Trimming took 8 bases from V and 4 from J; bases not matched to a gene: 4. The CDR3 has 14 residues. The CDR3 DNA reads TGTGCCAGCTGCCGGACTAGCGGGTACAATGAGCAGTTCTTC. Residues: CASCRTSGYNEQFF.

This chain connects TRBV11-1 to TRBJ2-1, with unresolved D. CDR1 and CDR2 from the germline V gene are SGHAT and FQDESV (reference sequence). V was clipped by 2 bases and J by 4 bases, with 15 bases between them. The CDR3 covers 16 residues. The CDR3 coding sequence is TGTGCCAGCAGCTTACCGGCAGGTCCGCCTTACAATGAGCAGTTCTTC. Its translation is CASSLPAGPPYNEQFF.

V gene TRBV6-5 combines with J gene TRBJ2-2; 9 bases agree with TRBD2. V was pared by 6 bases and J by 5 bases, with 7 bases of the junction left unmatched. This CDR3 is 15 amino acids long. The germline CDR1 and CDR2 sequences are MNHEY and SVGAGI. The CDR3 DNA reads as TGTGCCAGCAGGCCGGGACTAGCCGGGACCGGGGAGCTGTTTTTT. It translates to CASRPGLAGTGELFF.

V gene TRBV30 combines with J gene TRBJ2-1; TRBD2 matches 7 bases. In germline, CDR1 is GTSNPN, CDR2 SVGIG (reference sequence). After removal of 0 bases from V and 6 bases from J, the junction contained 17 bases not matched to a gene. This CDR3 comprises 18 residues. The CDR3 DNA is TGTGCCTGGAGTGTAGGCTCGGAATTGAGCGGGATAAGCAATGAGCAGTTCTTC. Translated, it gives CAWSVGSELSGISNEQFF.

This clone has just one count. The CDR3 DNA reads as TGCAGCGGAGGGGGTTCGAACTATGGCTACACCTTC. Translation: CSGGGSNYGYTF. V is TRBV29-1 and J is TRBJ1-2; D is possibly TRBD1 (6 bases). The CDR3 spans 12 residues. The ends were cut back, 7 bases at V and 2 bases at J, with 11 bases in the middle. Germline CDR1 SQVTM, CDR2 ANQGSEA.

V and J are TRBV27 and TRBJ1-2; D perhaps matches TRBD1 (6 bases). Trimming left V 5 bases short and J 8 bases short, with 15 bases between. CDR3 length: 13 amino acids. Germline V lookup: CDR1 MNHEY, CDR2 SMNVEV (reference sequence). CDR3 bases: TGTGCCAGCAGTGCATCGGGACAAGGCGGCTACACCTTC. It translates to CASSASGQGGYTF.

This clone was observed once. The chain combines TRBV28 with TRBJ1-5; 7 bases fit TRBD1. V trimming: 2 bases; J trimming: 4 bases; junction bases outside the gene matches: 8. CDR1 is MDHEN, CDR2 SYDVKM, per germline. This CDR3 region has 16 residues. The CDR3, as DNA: TGTGCCAGCAGTTTAAGGTCCGGGACAGCTAATCAGCCCCAGCATTTT. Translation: CASSLRSGTANQPQHF.

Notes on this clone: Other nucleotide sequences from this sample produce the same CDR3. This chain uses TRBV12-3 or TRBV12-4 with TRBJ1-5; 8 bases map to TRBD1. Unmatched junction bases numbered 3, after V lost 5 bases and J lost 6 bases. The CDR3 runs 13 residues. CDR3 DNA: TGTGCCAGCAGTCCCGACAGGGGTCAGCCCCAGCATTTT. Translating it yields CASSPDRGQPQHF.

This CDR3 reads CASSSWGGRGTYNEQFF. DNA for the CDR3: TGTGCCAGCAGTTCATGGGGGGGACGTGGGACTTACAATGAGCAGTTCTTC. The chain is built from TRBV28 and TRBJ2-1, with TRBD2 matching 7 bases. Germline CDR1 reads MDHEN; CDR2 reads SYDVKM. Losses at the gene ends were 4 bases for V and 4 bases for J; bases not matched to a gene: 13. The CDR3 has 17 residues.

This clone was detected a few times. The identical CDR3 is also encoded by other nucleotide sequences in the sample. The CDR3 here is CSVEGGQGNGYTF. The CDR3, as DNA: TGCAGCGTTGAAGGGGGACAGGGTAATGGCTACACCTTC. V is TRBV29-1 and J is TRBJ1-2, with 9 positions matching TRBD1. CDR1 SQVTM and CDR2 ANQGSEA come from the germline V gene. V lost 1 base and J lost 6; bases outside the gene matches: 3. CDR3 length equals 13 residues.

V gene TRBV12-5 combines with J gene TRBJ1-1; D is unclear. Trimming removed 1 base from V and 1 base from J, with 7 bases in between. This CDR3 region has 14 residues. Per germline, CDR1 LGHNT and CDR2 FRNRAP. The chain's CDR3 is CASGLGVRNTEAFF. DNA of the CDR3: TGTGCTAGTGGTTTGGGGGTGAGGAACACTGAAGCTTTCTTT.

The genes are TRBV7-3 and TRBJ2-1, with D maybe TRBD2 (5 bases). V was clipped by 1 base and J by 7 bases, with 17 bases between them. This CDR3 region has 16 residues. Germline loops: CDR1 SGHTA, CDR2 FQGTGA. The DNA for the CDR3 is TGTGCCAGCAGCTTAATGGTTTGGACTTCCGGGAATGAGCAGTTCTTC. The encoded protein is CASSLMVWTSGNEQFF. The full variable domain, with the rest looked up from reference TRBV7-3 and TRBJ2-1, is GAGVSQTPSNKVTEKGKYVELRCDPISGHTALYWYRQSLGQGPEFLIYFQGTGAADDSGLPNDRFFAVRPEGSVSTLKIQRTERGDSAVYLCASSLMVWTSGNEQFFGPGTRLTVL.

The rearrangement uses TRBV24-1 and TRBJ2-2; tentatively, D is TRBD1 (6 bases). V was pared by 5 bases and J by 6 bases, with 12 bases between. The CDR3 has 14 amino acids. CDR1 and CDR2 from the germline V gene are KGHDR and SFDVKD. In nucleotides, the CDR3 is TGTGCCACCAGTGGCCAGGGGCGAGCCGGGGAGCTGTTTTTT. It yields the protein CATSGQGRAGELFF.

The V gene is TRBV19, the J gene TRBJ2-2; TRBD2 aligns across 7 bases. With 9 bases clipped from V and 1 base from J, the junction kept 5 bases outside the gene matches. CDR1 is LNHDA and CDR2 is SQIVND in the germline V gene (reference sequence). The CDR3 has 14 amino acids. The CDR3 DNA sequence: TGTGCCAGCAGGGCTAGCGGGAACACCGGGGAGCTGTTTTTT. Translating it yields CASRASGNTGELFF. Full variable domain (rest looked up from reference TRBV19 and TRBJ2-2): DGGITQSPKYLFRKEGQNVTLSCEQNLNHDAMYWYRQDPGQGLRLIYYSQIVNDFQKGDIAEGYSVSREKKESFPLTVTSAQKNPTAFYLCASRASGNTGELFFGEGSRLTVL.

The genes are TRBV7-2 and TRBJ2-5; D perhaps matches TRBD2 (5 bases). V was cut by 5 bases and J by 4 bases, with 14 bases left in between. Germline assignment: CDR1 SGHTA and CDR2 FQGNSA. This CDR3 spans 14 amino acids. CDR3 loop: CASSPAGSLETQYF. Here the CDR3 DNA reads TGTGCCAGCAGCCCAGCTGGGAGTTTAGAGACCCAGTACTTC.